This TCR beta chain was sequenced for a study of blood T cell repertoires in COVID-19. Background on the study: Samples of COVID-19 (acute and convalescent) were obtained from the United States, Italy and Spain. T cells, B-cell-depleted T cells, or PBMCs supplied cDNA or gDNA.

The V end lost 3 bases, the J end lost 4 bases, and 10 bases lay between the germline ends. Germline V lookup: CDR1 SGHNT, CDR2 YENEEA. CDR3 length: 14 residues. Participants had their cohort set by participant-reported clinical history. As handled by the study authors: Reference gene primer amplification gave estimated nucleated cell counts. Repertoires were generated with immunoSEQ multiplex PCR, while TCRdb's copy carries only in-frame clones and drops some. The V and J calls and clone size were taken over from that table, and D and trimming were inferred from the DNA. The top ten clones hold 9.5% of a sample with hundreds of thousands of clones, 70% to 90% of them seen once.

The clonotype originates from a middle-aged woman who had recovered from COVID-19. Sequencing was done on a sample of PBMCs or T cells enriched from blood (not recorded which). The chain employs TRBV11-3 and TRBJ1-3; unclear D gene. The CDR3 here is CASSFLSVGNTIYF. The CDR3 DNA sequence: TGTGCCAGCAGCTTTCTTTCCGTAGGAAACACCATATATTTT.